The table lists the clone carrying this T cell receptor (beta chain) with many counts. Sequence at one end of the junction differs from germline and may be a read error. TCRdb reprocessed the 5' RACE reads with MiXCR, giving one entry per CDR3 protein. The sample has about 560,000 distinct CDR3 sequences, 15% to 20% seen once. These data originate in a study of T-cell memory formation after mild COVID-19. Germline lookup yields CDR1 LNHNV and CDR2 YYDKDF (reference sequence). This CDR3 spans 12 amino acids. This chain connects TRBV15 to TRBJ2-1, with no clear D. The sequenced sample was PBMCs or a T cell subset sorted from them (not recorded which). The receptor comes from an adult woman who had mild COVID-19 (a few samples of this study predate the infection). Cell type and time point are not known. CDR3 amino acids: CATSRERMGLVF. The CDR3 bases are TGTGCCACCAGCAGAGAGAGGATGGGGTTGGTCTTC.